This T cell receptor (beta chain) was retrieved from a study of blood T cell repertoires in COVID-19. Here immunoSEQ multiplex PCR was the method, and the copy in TCRdb shows in-frame clones only, minus some. Among 130,000 to 150,000 clones listed, around 76% were seen once. V was pared by 3 bases and J by 0 bases, with 9 bases between. The CDR3 extends over 14 amino acids. Germline V gene lookup returns CDR1 MNHNS and CDR2 SASEGT. Source material: peripheral blood. J is TRBJ2-7 and V is TRBV6-1; D ambiguous. This receptor was taken from a man between 60 and 75 years old with acute or convalescent COVID-19. In DNA form, the CDR3 reads TGTGCCAGCAGTGAGCAGGCGAGCTCCTACGAGCAGTACTTC. As protein: CASSEQASSYEQYF.